This TCR beta chain was profiled in a study of Ad26.COV2.S vaccination and SARS-CoV-2 variants. Study overall: The COV1001 Ad26.COV2.S trial arm included the donor. Intramuscularly, Ad26.COV2.S was given either once or twice, 56 days apart.

Germline values: CDR1 MNHEY, CDR2 SVGAGI. The CDR3 contains 15 residues. V lost 4 bases and J 1 base, leaving 11 bases between the germline ends. Method: immunoSEQ multiplex PCR; TCRdb's copy keeps in-frame clones and lacks some. The table shows about 350,000 clones, with 70% to 90% occurring only once. This clone has only a few counts. Treatment: roughly 19 received Ad26.COV2.S at low or high dose, single or two shots; roughly 5 received placebo; per-sample allocation not given. Day 63 after the first vaccine or placebo injection was the time point for sampling. In Boston, an adult donor aged 18-55 years took part.

The sequences come from peripheral blood, collected in a trial of Ad26.COV2.S vaccine versus placebo. J is TRBJ2-1 and V is TRBV6-5, with D maybe TRBD2 (6 bases). The sequence derives from a person between 18 and 65 years old who received the Ad26.COV2.S COVID-19 vaccine or a placebo. CDR3 region: CASSLFSGSYNEQFF. Written as DNA, the CDR3 is TGTGCCAGCAGTTTATTTAGCGGATCCTACAATGAGCAGTTCTTC.